This T cell receptor beta chain is drawn from a study of shared clonotypes between healthy human individuals. Study results and caveats: Relative to clonotypes present in all four donors, those not shared had lower generation probabilities.

About this clone itself: The antigen is undetermined.

Every immunoSEQ plate was one replicate of a subset's evenly spread DNA. Original processing methods: Junction-only sequences produced by ImmunoSEQ had no quality scores, so filtering differed. Clones were read by immunoSEQ multiplex PCR, and TCRdb kept only the in-frame ones, dropping some. Clonal size and the V and J genes are those of that table, whereas D and trimming came from the DNA. This table has approximately 2.5 million clones, approximately 93% appearing once. Germline-derived CDR1 and CDR2 are SGHAT and FQNNGV. The CDR3 loop spans 17 amino acids. V lost 5 bases, J lost 2 bases, and 8 bases stayed unmatched.

Specimen: naive CD4+ T cells from PBMCs. Subset specified: CD45RA+ positively selected. The TCR comes from a man aged 18 to 29 in good health. Some clones in this sample may be carry-over from other donors' samples. V gene TRBV11-2 combines with J gene TRBJ2-3, with TRBD2 matching 12 bases. The CDR3 DNA reads TGTGCCAGCAGCCCAACTCCTAGCGGGAGGGTCACAGATACGCAGTATTTT. Translating it yields CASSPTPSGRVTDTQYF.